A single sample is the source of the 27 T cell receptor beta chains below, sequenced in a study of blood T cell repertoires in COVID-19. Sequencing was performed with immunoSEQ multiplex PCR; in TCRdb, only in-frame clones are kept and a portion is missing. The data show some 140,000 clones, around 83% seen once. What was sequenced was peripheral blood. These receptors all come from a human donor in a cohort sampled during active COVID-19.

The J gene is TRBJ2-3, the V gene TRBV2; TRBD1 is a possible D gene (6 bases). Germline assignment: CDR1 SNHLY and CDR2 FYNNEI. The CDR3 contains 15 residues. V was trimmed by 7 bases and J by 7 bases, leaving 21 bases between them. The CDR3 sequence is CASTLGQLRSNTQYF. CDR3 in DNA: TGTGCCAGCACCCTAGGACAGCTAAGGTCTAATACGCAGTATTTT.

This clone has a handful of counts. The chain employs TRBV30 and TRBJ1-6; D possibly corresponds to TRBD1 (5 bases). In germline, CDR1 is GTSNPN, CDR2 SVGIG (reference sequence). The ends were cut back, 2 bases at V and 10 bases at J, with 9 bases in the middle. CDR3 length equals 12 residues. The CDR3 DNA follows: TGTGCCTGGAGTCAGGGTGGGTCACCCCTCCACTTT. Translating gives CAWSQGGSPLHF.

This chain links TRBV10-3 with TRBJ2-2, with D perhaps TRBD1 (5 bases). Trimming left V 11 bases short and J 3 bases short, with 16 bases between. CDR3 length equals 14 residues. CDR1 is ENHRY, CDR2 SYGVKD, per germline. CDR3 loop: CAVPSLGDTGELFF. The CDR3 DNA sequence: TGTGCCGTTCCTAGTTTAGGGGACACCGGGGAGCTGTTTTTT.

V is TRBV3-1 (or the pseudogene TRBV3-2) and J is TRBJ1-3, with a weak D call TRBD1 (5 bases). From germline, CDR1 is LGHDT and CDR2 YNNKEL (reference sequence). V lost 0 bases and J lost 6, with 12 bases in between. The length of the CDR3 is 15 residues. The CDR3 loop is CASSQEHRPSNTIYF. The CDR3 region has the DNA TGTGCCAGCAGCCAAGAGCACAGGCCCTCAAACACCATATATTTT.

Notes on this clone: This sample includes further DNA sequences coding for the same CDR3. The CDR3 coding sequence is TGTGCCAGCAGTGGGACTCTGAACACTGAAGCTTTCTTT. It translates to CASSGTLNTEAFF. V is TRBV2 and J is TRBJ1-1, with D unclear. Per germline, CDR1 SNHLY and CDR2 FYNNEI. The CDR3 spans 13 residues. V was pared by 4 bases and J by 0 bases, with 6 bases between.

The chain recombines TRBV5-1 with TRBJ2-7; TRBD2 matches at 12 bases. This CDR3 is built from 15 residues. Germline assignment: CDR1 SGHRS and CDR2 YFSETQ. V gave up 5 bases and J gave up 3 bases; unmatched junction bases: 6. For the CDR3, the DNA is TGCGCCAGCAGGCGGACTAGCGGGGAAATCTACGAGCAGTACTTC. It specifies CASRRTSGEIYEQYF. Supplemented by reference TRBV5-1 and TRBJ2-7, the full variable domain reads KAGVTQTPRYLIKTRGQQVTLSCSPISGHRSVSWYQQTPGQGLQFLFEYFSETQRNKGNFPGRFSGRQFSNSRSEMNVSTLELGDSALYLCASRRTSGEIYEQYFGPGTRLTVT.

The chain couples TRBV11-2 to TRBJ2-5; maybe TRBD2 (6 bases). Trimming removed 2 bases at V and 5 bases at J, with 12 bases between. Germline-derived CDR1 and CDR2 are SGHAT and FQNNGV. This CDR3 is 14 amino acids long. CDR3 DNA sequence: TGTGCCAGCAGCTTACGGGAGATCGGGGAGACCCAGTACTTC. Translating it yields CASSLREIGETQYF.

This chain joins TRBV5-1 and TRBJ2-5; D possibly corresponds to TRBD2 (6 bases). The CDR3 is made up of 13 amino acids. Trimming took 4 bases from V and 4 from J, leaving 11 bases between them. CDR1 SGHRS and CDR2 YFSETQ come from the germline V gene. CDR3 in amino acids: CASSQERVETQYF. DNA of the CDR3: TGCGCCAGCAGCCAGGAGCGGGTAGAGACCCAGTACTTC. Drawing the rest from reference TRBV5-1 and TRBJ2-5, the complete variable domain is KAGVTQTPRYLIKTRGQQVTLSCSPISGHRSVSWYQQTPGQGLQFLFEYFSETQRNKGNFPGRFSGRQFSNSRSEMNVSTLELGDSALYLCASSQERVETQYFGPGTRLLVL.

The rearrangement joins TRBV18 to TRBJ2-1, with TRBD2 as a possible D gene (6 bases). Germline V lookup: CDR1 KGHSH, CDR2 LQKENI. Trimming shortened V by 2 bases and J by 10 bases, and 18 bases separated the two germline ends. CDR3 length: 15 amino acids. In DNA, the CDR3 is TGTGCCAGCTCACCATGGGGGACTGACTTCGGCGAGCAGTTCTTC. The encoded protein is CASSPWGTDFGEQFF.

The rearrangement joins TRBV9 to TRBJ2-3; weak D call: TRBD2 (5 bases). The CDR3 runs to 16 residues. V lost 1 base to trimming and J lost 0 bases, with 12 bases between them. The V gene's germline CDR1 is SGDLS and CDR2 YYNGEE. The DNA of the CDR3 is TGTGCCAGCAGCGTATCAGCGGATTTCAGCACAGATACGCAGTATTTT. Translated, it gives CASSVSADFSTDTQYF.

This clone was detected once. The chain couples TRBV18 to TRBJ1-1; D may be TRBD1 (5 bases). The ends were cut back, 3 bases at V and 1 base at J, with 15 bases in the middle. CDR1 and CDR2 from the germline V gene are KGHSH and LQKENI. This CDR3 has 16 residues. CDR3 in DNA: TGTGCCAGCTCACCTAAGGAGGGACCCACGAACACTGAAGCTTTCTTT. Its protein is CASSPKEGPTNTEAFF.

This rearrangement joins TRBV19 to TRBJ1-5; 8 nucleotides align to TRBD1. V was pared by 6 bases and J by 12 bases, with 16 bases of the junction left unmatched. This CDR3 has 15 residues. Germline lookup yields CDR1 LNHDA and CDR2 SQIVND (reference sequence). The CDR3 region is CASSLTFGQGRFQHF. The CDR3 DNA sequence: TGTGCCAGTAGCCTCACTTTTGGACAGGGTCGATTCCAGCATTTT.

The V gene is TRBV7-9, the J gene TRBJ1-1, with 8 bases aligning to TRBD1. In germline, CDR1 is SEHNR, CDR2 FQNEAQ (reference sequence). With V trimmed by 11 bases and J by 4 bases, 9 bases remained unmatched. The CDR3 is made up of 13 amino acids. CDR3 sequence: CAAGRGQGTEAFF. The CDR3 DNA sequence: TGTGCCGCCGGGAGAGGACAGGGCACTGAAGCTTTCTTT.

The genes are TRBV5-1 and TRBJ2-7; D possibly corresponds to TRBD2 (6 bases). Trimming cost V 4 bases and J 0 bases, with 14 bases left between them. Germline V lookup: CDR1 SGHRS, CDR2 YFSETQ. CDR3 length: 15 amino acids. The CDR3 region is CASSLTSGVSYEQYF. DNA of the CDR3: TGCGCCAGCAGCCTGACTAGTGGAGTCTCCTACGAGCAGTACTTC.

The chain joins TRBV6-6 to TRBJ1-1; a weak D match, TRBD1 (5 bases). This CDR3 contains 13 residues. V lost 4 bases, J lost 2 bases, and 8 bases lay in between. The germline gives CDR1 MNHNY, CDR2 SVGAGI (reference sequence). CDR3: CASSFDRNTEAFF. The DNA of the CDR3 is TGTGCCAGCAGTTTTGACAGAAACACTGAAGCTTTCTTT.

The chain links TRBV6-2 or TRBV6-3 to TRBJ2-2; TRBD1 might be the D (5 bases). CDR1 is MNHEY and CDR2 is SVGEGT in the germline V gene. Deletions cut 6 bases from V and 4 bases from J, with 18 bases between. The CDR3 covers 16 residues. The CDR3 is CASSRVGPSGTGELFF. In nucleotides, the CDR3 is TGTGCCAGCAGCCGAGTGGGGCCCTCGGGCACCGGGGAGCTGTTTTTT.

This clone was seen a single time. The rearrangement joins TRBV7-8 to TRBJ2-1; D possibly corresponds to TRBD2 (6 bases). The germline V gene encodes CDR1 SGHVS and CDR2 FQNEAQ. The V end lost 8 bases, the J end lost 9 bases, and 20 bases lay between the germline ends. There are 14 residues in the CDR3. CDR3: CASRPDGRRIEQFF. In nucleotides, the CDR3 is TGTGCCAGCCGCCCTGACGGGAGAAGGATTGAGCAGTTCTTC.

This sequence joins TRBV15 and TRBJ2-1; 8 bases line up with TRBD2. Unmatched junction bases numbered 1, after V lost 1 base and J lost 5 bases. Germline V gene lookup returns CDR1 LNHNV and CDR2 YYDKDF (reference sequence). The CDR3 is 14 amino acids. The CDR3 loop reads CATSRGTSHNEQFF. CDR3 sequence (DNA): TGTGCCACCAGCAGAGGGACTAGCCACAATGAGCAGTTCTTC.

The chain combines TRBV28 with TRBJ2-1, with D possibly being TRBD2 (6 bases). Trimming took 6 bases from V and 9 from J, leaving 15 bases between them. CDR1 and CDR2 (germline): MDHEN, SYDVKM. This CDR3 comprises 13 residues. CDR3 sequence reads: CASSRKEGREQFF. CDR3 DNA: TGTGCCAGCAGCCGTAAGGAGGGACGTGAGCAGTTCTTC.

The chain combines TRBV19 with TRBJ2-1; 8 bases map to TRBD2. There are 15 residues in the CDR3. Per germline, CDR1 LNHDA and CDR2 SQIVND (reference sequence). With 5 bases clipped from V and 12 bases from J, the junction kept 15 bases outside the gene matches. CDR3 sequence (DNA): TGTGCCAGTAGTCTGGAAGCGGGGGATACAATGACGCAGTTCTTC. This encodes CASSLEAGDTMTQFF.

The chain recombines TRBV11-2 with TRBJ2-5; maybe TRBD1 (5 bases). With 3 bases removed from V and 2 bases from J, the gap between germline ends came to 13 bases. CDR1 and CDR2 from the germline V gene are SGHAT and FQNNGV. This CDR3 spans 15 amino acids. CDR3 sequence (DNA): TGTGCCAGCAGCTTCGGTTTGGCAGGGCAAGAGACCCAGTACTTC. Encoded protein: CASSFGLAGQETQYF.

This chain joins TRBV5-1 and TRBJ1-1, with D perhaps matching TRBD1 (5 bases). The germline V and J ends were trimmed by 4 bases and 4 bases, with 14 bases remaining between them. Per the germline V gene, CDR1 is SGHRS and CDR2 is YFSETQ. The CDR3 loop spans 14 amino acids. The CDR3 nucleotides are TGCGCCAGCAGCCCGCACGCGGGGGGCACTGAAGCTTTCTTT. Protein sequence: CASSPHAGGTEAFF.

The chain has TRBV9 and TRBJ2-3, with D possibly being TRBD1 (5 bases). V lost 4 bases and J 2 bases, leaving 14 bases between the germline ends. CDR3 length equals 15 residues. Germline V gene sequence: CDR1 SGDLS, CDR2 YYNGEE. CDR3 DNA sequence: TGTGCCAGCAGCCCACATCGGACATTCACAGATACGCAGTATTTT. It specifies CASSPHRTFTDTQYF.

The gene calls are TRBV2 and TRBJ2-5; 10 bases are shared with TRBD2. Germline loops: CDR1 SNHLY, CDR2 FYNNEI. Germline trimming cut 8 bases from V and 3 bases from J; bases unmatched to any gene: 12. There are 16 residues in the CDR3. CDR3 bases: TGTGCCAGCCCCCAGAAGGCTAGCGGGAGAGAAGAGACCCAGTACTTC. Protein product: CASPQKASGREETQYF.

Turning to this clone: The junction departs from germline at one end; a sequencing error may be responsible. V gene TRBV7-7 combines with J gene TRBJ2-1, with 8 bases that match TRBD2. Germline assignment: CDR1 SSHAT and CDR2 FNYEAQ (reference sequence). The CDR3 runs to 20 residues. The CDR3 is CASSLRPPNIFRGGYNEQFF. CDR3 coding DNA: TGTGCTAGCAGCTTAAGACCTCCGAACATCTTCCGGGGGGGTTACAATGAGCAGTTCTTC.

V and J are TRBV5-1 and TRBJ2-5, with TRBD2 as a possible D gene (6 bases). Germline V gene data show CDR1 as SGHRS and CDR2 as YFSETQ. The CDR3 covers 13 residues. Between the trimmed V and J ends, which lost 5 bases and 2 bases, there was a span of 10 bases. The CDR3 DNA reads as TGCGCCAGCAGAAAGGCGGGACAAGAGACCCAGTACTTC. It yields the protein CASRKAGQETQYF. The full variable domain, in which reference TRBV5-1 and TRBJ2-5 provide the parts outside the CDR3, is KAGVTQTPRYLIKTRGQQVTLSCSPISGHRSVSWYQQTPGQGLQFLFEYFSETQRNKGNFPGRFSGRQFSNSRSEMNVSTLELGDSALYLCASRKAGQETQYFGPGTRLLVL.

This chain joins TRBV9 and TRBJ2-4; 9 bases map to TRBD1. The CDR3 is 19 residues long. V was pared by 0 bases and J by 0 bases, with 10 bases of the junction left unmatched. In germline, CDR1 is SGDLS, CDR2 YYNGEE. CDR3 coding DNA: TGTGCCAGCAGCGTAGGCGCGACAGGGGGGCTGCTAGCCAAAAACATTCAGTACTTC. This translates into CASSVGATGGLLAKNIQYF.